The text below deals with one T cell receptor (beta chain). Its target is not known. The sample originates from a study of beta chain features in type 1 diabetes. Germline values: CDR1 SEHNR, CDR2 FQNEAQ (reference sequence). V was cut by 10 bases and J by 3 bases, with 12 bases left in between. The CDR3 runs to 12 residues. Study findings and constraints: Across all four CD4+ subsets, people with type 1 diabetes showed modestly shorter TCRB CDR3s. HLA influence on TCRB rearrangement stayed unresolved here.

The isolated RNA, all of it, was reverse transcribed, so expressed TCRB transcripts were what got sequenced. Repertoires were generated with immunoSEQ multiplex PCR, while TCRdb's copy carries only in-frame clones and drops some. The sample yields approximately 41,000 clones, around 63% seen once. Sequencing was performed on Tregs from blood. This TCR came from a man aged 25-45 years with type 1 diabetes. Some clones in this sample may be carry-over from other donors' samples. The gene calls are TRBV7-9 and TRBJ1-1, with D possibly matching TRBD1 (6 bases). CDR3 loop: CATRDIHTEAFF. The CDR3 DNA is TGTGCCACCCGGGACATTCACACTGAAGCTTTCTTT. The full variable domain, with the rest looked up from reference TRBV7-9 and TRBJ1-1, is DTGVSQNPRHKITKRGQNVTFRCDPISEHNRLYWYRQTLGQGPEFLTYFQNEAQLEKSRLLSDRFSAERPKGSFSTLEIQRTEQGDSAMYLCATRDIHTEAFFGQGTRLTVV.